Below, one T cell receptor (beta chain) is given with its context. Its antigen is not known. With 4 bases removed from V and 10 bases from J, the gap between germline ends came to 18 bases. Germline lookup yields CDR1 SGDLS and CDR2 YYNGEE. The CDR3 is made up of 14 amino acids. The entry originates in a study of beta chain features in type 1 diabetes. Study-wide results and caveats: Among all four CD4+ subsets, Type 1 diabetes patients had TCRB CDR3s that were moderately but significantly shorter.

Every bit of the isolated RNA underwent reverse transcription, so sequencing read expressed TCRB transcripts. Method: immunoSEQ multiplex PCR; TCRdb's copy keeps in-frame clones and lacks some. The sample includes over 200,000 clones, 11% seen only once; the top ten take 0.017%. The receptor was isolated from a man younger than 45 with type 1 diabetes. The genes are TRBV9 and TRBJ2-1, with D maybe TRBD1 (6 bases). Sequencing was carried out using naive CD4+ T cells from blood. In DNA, the CDR3 is TGTGCCAGCAGCCCCACGGGACAACTACTCGAGCAGTTCTTC. It translates to CASSPTGQLLEQFF.